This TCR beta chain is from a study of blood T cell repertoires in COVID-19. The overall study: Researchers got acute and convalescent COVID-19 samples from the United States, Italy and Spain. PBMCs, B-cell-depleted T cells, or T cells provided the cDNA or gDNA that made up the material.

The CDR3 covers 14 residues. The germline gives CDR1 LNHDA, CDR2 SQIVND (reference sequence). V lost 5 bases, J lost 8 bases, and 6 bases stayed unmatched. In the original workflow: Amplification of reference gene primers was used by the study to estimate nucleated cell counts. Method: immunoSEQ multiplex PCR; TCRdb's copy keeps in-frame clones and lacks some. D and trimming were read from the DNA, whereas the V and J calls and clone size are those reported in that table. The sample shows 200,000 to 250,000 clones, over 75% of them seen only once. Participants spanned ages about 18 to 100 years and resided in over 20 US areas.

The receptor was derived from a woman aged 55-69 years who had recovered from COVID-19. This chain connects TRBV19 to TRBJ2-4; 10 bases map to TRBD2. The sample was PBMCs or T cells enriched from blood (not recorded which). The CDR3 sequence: CASSVWTSGDIQYF. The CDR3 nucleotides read TGTGCCAGTAGTGTATGGACTAGCGGAGACATTCAGTACTTC.